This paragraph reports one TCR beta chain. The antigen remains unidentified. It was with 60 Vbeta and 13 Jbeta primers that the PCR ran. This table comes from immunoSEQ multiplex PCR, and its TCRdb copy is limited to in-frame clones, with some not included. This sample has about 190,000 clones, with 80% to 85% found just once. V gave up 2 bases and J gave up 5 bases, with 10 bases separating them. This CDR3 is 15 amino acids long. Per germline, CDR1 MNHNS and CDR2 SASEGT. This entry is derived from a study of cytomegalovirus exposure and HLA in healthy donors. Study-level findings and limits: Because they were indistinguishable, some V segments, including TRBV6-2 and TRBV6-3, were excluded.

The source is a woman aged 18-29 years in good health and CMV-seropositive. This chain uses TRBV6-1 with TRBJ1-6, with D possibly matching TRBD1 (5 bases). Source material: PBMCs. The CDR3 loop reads CASSEPQGHNSPLHF. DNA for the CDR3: TGTGCCAGCAGTGAACCGCAGGGTCATAATTCACCCCTCCACTTT.